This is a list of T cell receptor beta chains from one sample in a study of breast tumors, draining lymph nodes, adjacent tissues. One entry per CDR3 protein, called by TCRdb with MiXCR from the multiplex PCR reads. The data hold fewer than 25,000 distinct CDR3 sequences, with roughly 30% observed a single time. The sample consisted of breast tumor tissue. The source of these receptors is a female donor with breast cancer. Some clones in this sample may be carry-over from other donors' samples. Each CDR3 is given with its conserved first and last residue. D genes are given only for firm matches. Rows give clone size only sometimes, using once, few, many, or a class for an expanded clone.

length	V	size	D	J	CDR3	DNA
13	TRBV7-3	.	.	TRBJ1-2	CASSYTGMDGYTF	TGTGCCAGCAGTTATACAGGGATGGATGGCTACACCTTC
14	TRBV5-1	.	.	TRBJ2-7	CASSLRLAYHEQYF	TGCGCCAGCAGCTTGAGGCTAGCGTACCACGAGCAGTACTTC
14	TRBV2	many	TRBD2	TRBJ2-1	CANNLPEAGAEQFF	TGTGCCAACAACCTACCCGAAGCGGGAGCTGAGCAGTTCTTC
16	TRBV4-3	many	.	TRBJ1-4	CASSQENVATNEKLFF	TGCGCCAGCAGCCAAGAGAACGTTGCAACTAATGAAAAACTGTTTTTT
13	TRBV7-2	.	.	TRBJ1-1	CASSSWMNTEAFF	TGTGCCAGCAGCTCGTGGATGAACACTGAAGCTTTCTTT
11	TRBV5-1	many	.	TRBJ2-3	CASSFGDTQYF	TGCGCCAGCAGCTTTGGAGATACGCAGTATTTT
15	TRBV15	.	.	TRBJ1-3	CATSRDRFSGNTIYF	TGTGCCACCAGCAGAGATAGGTTCTCTGGAAACACCATATATTTT
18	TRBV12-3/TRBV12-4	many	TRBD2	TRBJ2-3	CASSPGTSGSPITDTQYF	TGTGCCAGCAGTCCAGGGACTAGCGGGAGTCCGATCACAGATACGCAGTATTTT
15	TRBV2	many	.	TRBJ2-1	CASSPSDPGYNEQFF	TGTGCCAGCAGCCCGTCTGATCCGGGGTACAATGAGCAGTTCTTC
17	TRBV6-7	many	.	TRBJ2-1	CASSYKGGRLRGNEQFF	TGTGCCAGCAGTTACAAGGGCGGGCGTCTCCGAGGAAATGAGCAGTTCTTC
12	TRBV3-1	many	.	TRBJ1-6	CASSLGDSPLHF	TGTGCCAGCAGCCTAGGGGATTCACCCCTCCACTTT
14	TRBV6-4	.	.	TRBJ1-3	CASSVTAGGNTIYF	TGTGCCAGCAGTGTGACCGCGGGTGGAAACACCATATATTTT
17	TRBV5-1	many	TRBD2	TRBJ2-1	CASSPSPLAGGYNEQFF	TGCGCCAGCAGTCCTAGTCCCCTAGCGGGAGGCTACAATGAGCAGTTCTTC